Described below is a single T cell receptor (beta chain) sequence and its context. Its antigen is unidentified. The data were obtained in a study of T cell responses to AZD1222 COVID-19 vaccine. Study at large: Investigators merged groups given second doses at roughly 4 or roughly 12 weeks. Study outcomes and limitations: Spike-specific TCR breadth rose after two AZD1222 doses, and depth rose as well.

Assay: immunoSEQ multiplex PCR; the TCRdb copy retains only in-frame clones and omits some. The sample has some 160,000 clones; just under 95% are singletons. The CDR3 length is 13 residues. V shed 6 bases and J shed 3 bases, with 12 bases lying between them. The sample consisted of peripheral blood, taken on day 0 of AZD1222 vaccination. V is TRBV12-3 or TRBV12-4 and J is TRBJ2-7, with D unclear. The receptor comes from an adult in good health. The CDR3 loop is CASSSDERYEQYF. CDR3 coding DNA: TGTGCCAGCAGCTCGGACGAACGCTACGAGCAGTACTTC.